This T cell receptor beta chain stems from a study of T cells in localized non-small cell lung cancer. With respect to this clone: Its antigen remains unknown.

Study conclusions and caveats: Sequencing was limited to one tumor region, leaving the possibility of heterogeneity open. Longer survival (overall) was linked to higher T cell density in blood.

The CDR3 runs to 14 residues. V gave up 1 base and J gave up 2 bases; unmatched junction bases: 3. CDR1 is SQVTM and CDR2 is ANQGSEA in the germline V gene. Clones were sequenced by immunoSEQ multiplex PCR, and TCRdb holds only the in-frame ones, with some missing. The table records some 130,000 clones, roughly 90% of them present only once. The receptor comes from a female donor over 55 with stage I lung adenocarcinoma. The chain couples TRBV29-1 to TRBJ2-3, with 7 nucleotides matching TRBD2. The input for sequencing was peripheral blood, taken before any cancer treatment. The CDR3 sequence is CSVEASGYTDTQYF. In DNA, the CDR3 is TGCAGCGTTGAAGCTAGCGGATACACAGATACGCAGTATTTT.